This TCR beta chain was documented in a study of T cells in tumors after PD-1 blockade. Trimming cost V 4 bases and J 3 bases; bases outside gene matches: 2. Germline V lookup: CDR1 MNHNY, CDR2 SVGAGI (reference sequence). The CDR3 runs 14 residues. TCRdb's table, derived via immunoSEQ multiplex PCR, lists solely in-frame clones and lacks some. The profile shows fewer than 50,000 clones, roughly 80% of them singletons. The gene calls are TRBV6-6 and TRBJ1-4; TRBD1 matches at 7 bases. The clonotype was recovered from a human donor with basal cell carcinoma. The sequences come from PBMCs, collected before anti-PD-1 treatment. The CDR3 protein is CASSLQGPNEKLFF. The CDR3 region has the DNA TGTGCCAGCAGTTTACAGGGGCCTAATGAAAAACTGTTTTTT.